This entry lists 30 T cell receptor beta chains sequenced from one sample in a study of blood T cell repertoires in COVID-19. Using immunoSEQ multiplex PCR, the repertoire was profiled, and TCRdb retains in-frame clones only, with some absent. In the table there are about 69,000 clones, roughly 79% of which are singletons. Sequenced sample: peripheral blood. The receptors here all came from a human donor in a cohort sampled during active COVID-19.

The V gene is TRBV7-9, the J gene TRBJ2-2; TRBD1 matches 8 bases. V lost 0 bases and J lost 4; bases outside the gene matches: 4. The CDR3 is 16 amino acids. Looked up from germline, CDR1 is SEHNR and CDR2 is FQNEAQ (reference sequence). The CDR3 region has the DNA TGTGCCAGCAGCTTAGCCAGGGGGCAAGGCACCGGGGAGCTGTTTTTT. Its protein is CASSLARGQGTGELFF.

The chain's CDR3 is CASSLRDITSYEQYF. CDR3 sequence (DNA): TGTGCCAGCAGCCTCAGGGACATTACGTCCTACGAGCAGTACTTC. The chain couples TRBV5-4 to TRBJ2-7, with D tentatively TRBD1 (6 bases). CDR3 length: 15 amino acids. The V gene's germline CDR1 is SGHNT and CDR2 YYREEE (reference sequence). V lost 4 bases and J 1 base, leaving 15 bases between the germline ends.

The chain couples TRBV24-1 to TRBJ2-1; possibly TRBD1 for D (6 bases). The germline V gene has CDR1 KGHDR and CDR2 SFDVKD. Trimming removed 4 bases from V and 8 bases from J, with 11 bases in between. The CDR3 runs 13 residues. The CDR3: CATSDTNRDEQFF. In DNA form, the CDR3 reads TGTGCCACCAGTGACACCAACAGGGATGAGCAGTTCTTC.

A single count supports this clone. The V and J genes are TRBV19 and TRBJ2-5; the D gene is possibly TRBD1 (5 bases). The CDR3 loop spans 14 amino acids. V was clipped by 1 base and J by 5 bases, with 11 bases between them. Germline V CDR1 and CDR2: LNHDA, SQIVND (reference sequence). CDR3 DNA: TGTGCCAGTAGTATAGGAAGGGGTAGGGAGACCCAGTACTTC. This sequence encodes CASSIGRGRETQYF.

The V and J genes are TRBV7-9 and TRBJ2-4; 13 bases are a match to TRBD2. The V segment lost 5 bases and the J segment 0 bases; nucleotides outside the gene matches: 10. This CDR3 spans 19 amino acids. Germline loops: CDR1 SEHNR, CDR2 FQNEAQ (reference sequence). The CDR3 DNA reads TGTGCCAGCAGCCCGGGGACTAGCGGGAACCTTGTAGCCAAAAACATTCAGTACTTC. It is translated as CASSPGTSGNLVAKNIQYF.

The chain combines TRBV7-2 with TRBJ2-7, with a possible D match to TRBD2 (6 bases). Trimming took 0 bases from V and 2 from J, leaving 11 bases between them. Looked up from germline, CDR1 is SGHTA and CDR2 is FQGNSA. CDR3 size: 15 residues. This chain's CDR3 is CASSLARDAAYEQYF. Here the CDR3 DNA reads TGTGCCAGCAGCTTAGCGCGGGACGCAGCCTACGAGCAGTACTTC.

The V gene is TRBV14, the J gene TRBJ2-7; 14 bases match TRBD2. Germline CDR1 is SGHDN and CDR2 is FVKESK. This CDR3 is built from 15 residues. V shed 4 bases and J 7 bases; nucleotides not matched to a gene: 6. The CDR3 sequence is CASSRGLAGGREQYF. The CDR3 DNA reads TGTGCCAGCAGCCGCGGACTAGCGGGAGGTCGGGAGCAGTACTTC.

V usage is TRBV7-2 and J usage is TRBJ2-5; 7 nucleotides match TRBD2. The V gene end was trimmed by 5 bases and the J gene end by 4 bases; junction bases not matched to a gene: 10. The germline V gene encodes CDR1 SGHTA and CDR2 FQGNSA. The length of the CDR3 is 15 residues. The CDR3 spells CASSPWGGAIETQYF. The CDR3 DNA reads TGTGCCAGCAGCCCCTGGGGGGGAGCGATAGAGACCCAGTACTTC.

This clone was picked up a small number of times. The chain couples TRBV3-1 (or the pseudogene TRBV3-2) to TRBJ2-7, with TRBD1 matching over 8 bases. V lost 3 bases to trimming and J lost 6 bases; unmatched junction nucleotides: 7. The CDR3 is made up of 14 amino acids. Germline V lookup: CDR1 LGHDT, CDR2 YNNKEL (reference sequence). In DNA form, the CDR3 reads TGTGCCAGCAGCCACCGGGACAGGACTGGCGAGCAGTACTTC. Amino acid sequence: CASSHRDRTGEQYF.

V is TRBV2 and J is TRBJ1-2; possible D gene TRBD1, 6 bases. The germline V gene encodes CDR1 SNHLY and CDR2 FYNNEI. V lost 6 bases and J 4 bases, leaving 18 bases between the germline ends. The CDR3 is made up of 15 amino acids. The CDR3 is CASSPEPGASYGYTF. The CDR3 nucleotides are TGTGCCAGCAGCCCGGAGCCAGGGGCGAGCTATGGCTACACCTTC. The whole variable domain, filled in from reference TRBV2 and TRBJ1-2, reads EPEVTQTPSHQVTQMGQEVILRCVPISNHLYFYWYRQILGQKVEFLVSFYNNEISEKSEIFDDQFSVERPDGSNFTLKIRSTKLEDSAMYFCASSPEPGASYGYTFGSGTRLTVV.

A few counts support this clone. CDR3 sequence: CASRPQTGRGGLFF. The CDR3 DNA reads as TGTGCCAGCAGACCCCAGACGGGCCGGGGAGGACTGTTTTTT. The chain combines TRBV7-9 with TRBJ1-4; D ambiguous. Trimming stripped 6 bases from V and 13 bases from J, with 21 bases between. Germline assignment: CDR1 SEHNR and CDR2 FQNEAQ (reference sequence). The length of the CDR3 is 14 residues. The whole variable domain, remainder taken from reference TRBV7-9 and TRBJ1-4, is DTGVSQNPRHKITKRGQNVTFRCDPISEHNRLYWYRQTLGQGPEFLTYFQNEAQLEKSRLLSDRFSAERPKGSFSTLEIQRTEQGDSAMYLCASRPQTGRGGLFFGSGTQLSVL.

V gene TRBV6-5 combines with J gene TRBJ2-7, with D possibly TRBD2 on 5 matching bases. CDR1 is MNHEY and CDR2 is SVGAGI in the germline V gene. The length of the CDR3 is 15 residues. Trimming pared 8 bases from V and 4 bases from J, leaving 21 bases between. CDR3 DNA sequence: TGTGCCAGCGGATTGGCGGAGAGTGGGAGATACGAGCAGTACTTC. Translation: CASGLAESGRYEQYF.

The V call is TRBV27, the J call TRBJ2-5; 9 nucleotides match TRBD2. The CDR3 extends over 17 amino acids. V gave up 4 bases and J gave up 5 bases; unmatched junction bases: 14. Germline CDR1 reads MNHEY; CDR2 reads SMNVEV (reference sequence). The CDR3 sequence is CASSSRDSGGRKETQYF. The CDR3 DNA is TGTGCCAGCAGTTCCCGGGATAGCGGGGGAAGGAAGGAGACCCAGTACTTC.

The chain links TRBV28 to TRBJ2-1; 13 nucleotides agree with TRBD2. The CDR3 sequence is 15 residues long. Germline V gene lookup returns CDR1 MDHEN and CDR2 SYDVKM. The trim removed 8 bases at V and 5 bases at J, leaving 6 bases unmatched. DNA of the CDR3: TGTGCCAGCTCGGGGACTAGCGGGGACAACAATGAGCAGTTCTTC. As protein: CASSGTSGDNNEQFF.

This chain joins TRBV7-9 and TRBJ1-6, with 9 bases matching TRBD1. Germline V gene lookup returns CDR1 SEHNR and CDR2 FQNEAQ (reference sequence). The CDR3 runs 15 residues. The V and J ends lost 1 base and 11 bases, in that order; junction bases with no gene match: 6. This CDR3 reads CASSLETGGPTPLHF. As DNA, the CDR3 is TGTGCCAGCAGCTTAGAGACAGGGGGACCGACACCCCTCCACTTT.

The chain employs TRBV6-6 and TRBJ1-2; perhaps TRBD1 as D (5 bases). Germline-derived CDR1 and CDR2 are MNHNY and SVGAGI (reference sequence). This CDR3 is built from 13 residues. V gave up 5 bases and J gave up 8 bases, with 15 bases separating them. The CDR3 region has the DNA TGTGCCAGCAGTACAGAGGACAAATCGGGCTACACCTTC. As protein: CASSTEDKSGYTF.

The chain carries TRBV19 and TRBJ1-4; 8 bases map to TRBD1. The germline CDR1 and CDR2 sequences are LNHDA and SQIVND (reference sequence). This CDR3 region has 14 residues. V was clipped by 5 bases and J by 5 bases; unmatched bases: 4. The CDR3 is CASSVQGANEKLFF. For the CDR3, the DNA is TGTGCCAGTAGTGTCCAGGGGGCGAATGAAAAACTGTTTTTT.

In this sample, this clone turned up a few times. The chain couples TRBV5-4 to TRBJ1-2; D call uncertain. CDR1 is SGHNT and CDR2 is YYREEE in the germline V gene (reference sequence). The CDR3 has 12 amino acids. Between the trimmed V and J ends, which lost 0 bases and 6 bases, there was a span of 6 bases. The CDR3 spells CASSLAQNGYTF. In DNA, the CDR3 is TGTGCCAGCAGCTTGGCACAAAATGGCTACACCTTC.

This chain links TRBV5-1 with TRBJ1-2; unclear D gene. The CDR3 is made up of 13 amino acids. Between the trimmed V and J ends, which lost 5 bases and 8 bases, there was a span of 16 bases. CDR1 is SGHRS and CDR2 is YFSETQ in the germline V gene. The CDR3, as DNA: TGCGCCAGCAGTAGCAGCCAAACGGAAGGCTACACCTTC. Translated: CASSSSQTEGYTF. Looking up the rest from reference TRBV5-1 and TRBJ1-2 gives the full variable domain: KAGVTQTPRYLIKTRGQQVTLSCSPISGHRSVSWYQQTPGQGLQFLFEYFSETQRNKGNFPGRFSGRQFSNSRSEMNVSTLELGDSALYLCASSSSQTEGYTFGSGTRLTVV.

The chain combines TRBV5-1 with TRBJ2-1, with D maybe TRBD1 (5 bases). The germline CDR1 and CDR2 sequences are SGHRS and YFSETQ. The CDR3 has 14 residues. Trimming pared 2 bases from V and 0 bases from J, leaving 6 bases between. CDR3 DNA sequence: TGCGCCAGCAGCTTAAGGGGCTCCTACAATGAGCAGTTCTTC. Its protein is CASSLRGSYNEQFF.

The chain joins TRBV24-1 to TRBJ2-3; 11 bases fit TRBD2. After removal of 4 bases from V and 6 bases from J, the junction contained 8 bases not matched to a gene. Germline V gene data show CDR1 as KGHDR and CDR2 as SFDVKD. The CDR3 length is 16 residues. The CDR3 region is CATSEASGRSWDTQYF. In DNA form, the CDR3 reads TGTGCCACCAGTGAGGCTAGCGGGAGGTCCTGGGATACGCAGTATTTT.

This clone appeared many times. The DNA of the CDR3 is TGCGCCAGCAGCCCGGACACCTATGGCTACACCTTC. This translates into CASSPDTYGYTF. The rearrangement joins TRBV5-1 to TRBJ1-2; maybe TRBD1 (5 bases). Germline CDR1 is SGHRS and CDR2 is YFSETQ. The CDR3 runs 12 residues. Trimming shortened V by 4 bases and J by 4 bases, and 8 bases separated the two germline ends.

This clone was detected only a few times. The rearrangement uses TRBV7-9 and TRBJ2-7; no definite D call. Germline CDR1 and CDR2: SEHNR and FQNEAQ (reference sequence). CDR3 size: 12 residues. V dropped 2 bases and J dropped 5 bases, with 7 bases sitting between them. In DNA, the CDR3 is TGTGCCAGCAGCTTATATGCAGACGAGCAGTACTTC. It translates to CASSLYADEQYF.

The rearrangement uses TRBV14 and TRBJ1-2, with 7 positions matching TRBD1. Germline CDR1 SGHDN, CDR2 FVKESK. V lost 5 bases and J lost 6; bases outside the gene matches: 12. The CDR3 length is 15 residues. The CDR3 loop reads CASSFNVRGSDGYTF. The CDR3 DNA follows: TGTGCCAGCAGCTTCAACGTCAGGGGGAGCGATGGCTACACCTTC.

This clone was seen only a few times. The chain has TRBV28 and TRBJ1-2, with 7 bases fitting TRBD1. The trim removed 1 base at V and 4 bases at J, leaving 6 bases unmatched. Germline V gene data show CDR1 as MDHEN and CDR2 as SYDVKM. CDR3 length equals 15 residues. CDR3 sequence (DNA): TGTGCCAGCAGTTTATTCCCGACAGGGTCCTATGGCTACACCTTC. As protein: CASSLFPTGSYGYTF.

The chain's CDR3 is CASSSRGAYEQYF. The CDR3 DNA follows: TGTGCCAGCAGCTCCCGGGGGGCCTACGAGCAGTACTTC. The chain is built from TRBV7-9 and TRBJ2-7, with 7 bases lining up with TRBD2. Per the germline V gene, CDR1 is SEHNR and CDR2 is FQNEAQ (reference sequence). The CDR3 extends over 13 amino acids. V trimming: 4 bases; J trimming: 2 bases; junction bases outside the gene matches: 2.

This chain joins TRBV5-1 and TRBJ2-3; no definite D call. Deletions cut 0 bases from V and 2 bases from J, with 7 bases between. The CDR3 contains 14 residues. Germline V CDR1 and CDR2: SGHRS, YFSETQ. CDR3 in amino acids: CASSLEQLTDTQYF. CDR3 DNA sequence: TGCGCCAGCAGCTTGGAACAGCTCACAGATACGCAGTATTTT.

The chain is built from TRBV30 and TRBJ2-5; 8 bases are a match to TRBD2. The CDR3 has 13 amino acids. V was clipped by 3 bases and J by 4 bases; unmatched bases: 4. The V gene's germline CDR1 is GTSNPN and CDR2 SVGIG (reference sequence). The CDR3 sequence: CAWSGGAGETQYF. In DNA form, the CDR3 reads TGTGCCTGGAGCGGGGGGGCCGGAGAGACCCAGTACTTC.

The J gene is TRBJ1-2, the V gene TRBV5-6, with TRBD1 identical over 7 bases. CDR3 size: 14 residues. Germline assignment: CDR1 SGHDT and CDR2 YYEEEE. V lost 4 bases and J lost 2; bases outside the gene matches: 5. CDR3 residues: CASSPGTDNYGYTF. As DNA, the CDR3 is TGTGCCAGCAGCCCAGGGACAGACAACTATGGCTACACCTTC.

The V gene is TRBV3-1 (or the pseudogene TRBV3-2), the J gene TRBJ2-1; D gene ambiguous. The V and J ends lost 5 bases and 0 bases respectively, with 14 bases between them. Germline V gives CDR1 LGHDT, CDR2 YNNKEL (reference sequence). The CDR3 runs to 16 residues. The CDR3 spells CASSSPSAASYNEQFF. As DNA, the CDR3 is TGTGCCAGCAGCAGCCCCTCCGCGGCCTCCTACAATGAGCAGTTCTTC.